Listed below are T cell receptor beta chains from one sample, sequenced in a study of cytomegalovirus exposure and HLA in healthy donors. The assay was immunoSEQ multiplex PCR, and TCRdb's table has in-frame clones only and misses some. The sample lists about 200,000 clones; approximately 80% were seen once. Sequencing input: PBMCs. The receptors were sampled from a middle-aged man in good health and CMV-seronegative. CDR3s include the opening cysteine and the closing phenylalanine or tryptophan. D genes are given only for firm matches. Not every row has a clone size; where given, it reads once, few, many or a size class.

clone_size	d_call	v_call	j_call	cdr3_nt	cdr3_aa
-	TRBD2	TRBV7-8	TRBJ2-7	TGTGCCAGCAGCTCCGAAAAACGACTAGCGCATTACGAGCAGTACTTC	CASSSEKRLAHYEQYF
-	TRBD2	TRBV5-1	TRBJ2-5	TGCGCCAGCAGCTTGTCAGGACTAGCGGTGCGGGAGACCCAGTACTTC	CASSLSGLAVRETQYF
once	-	TRBV5-6	TRBJ2-3	TGTGCCAGCAGTGTTACTCAGGGTAGGGATACGCAGTATTTT	CASSVTQGRDTQYF
once	-	TRBV7-3	TRBJ2-3	TGTGCCAGCAGCGTCGGGAGTAGCACAGATACGCAGTATTTT	CASSVGSSTDTQYF
-	-	TRBV27	TRBJ2-7	TGTGCCAGCAGTTTAGGCAGGGGCCCATCAAACGAGCAGTACTTC	CASSLGRGPSNEQYF
-	-	TRBV4-3	TRBJ1-5	TGCGCCAGCAGCCAAGATGGGGGACACCCCCAGCATTTT	CASSQDGGHPQHF
-	-	TRBV6-5	TRBJ2-1	TGTGCCAGCAGTTACTCAATAGTGAGTGAGCAGTTCTTC	CASSYSIVSEQFF
-	-	TRBV28	TRBJ2-7	TGTGCCAGCAGCCCCGGACAGCCCTCCTACGAGCAGTACTTC	CASSPGQPSYEQYF
-	-	TRBV7-2	TRBJ1-2	TGTGCCAGCAGCTTAAAGGGGAGGGACACCTGGGGTGGCTACACCTTC	CASSLKGRDTWGGYTF
-	TRBD2	TRBV7-9	TRBJ2-7	TGTGCCAGCAGCTTAGTGGGAGGGTCCTACGAGCAGTACTTC	CASSLVGGSYEQYF
-	-	TRBV6-6	TRBJ1-1	TGTGCCAGCAGTTACTCGAGACAAACTGAAGCTTTCTTT	CASSYSRQTEAFF
-	TRBD2	TRBV19	TRBJ2-1	TGTGCCAGTAGTGCGAAACTAGCGGGATACTACAATGAGCAGTTCTTC	CASSAKLAGYYNEQFF